This T cell receptor beta chain is drawn from a study of radiotherapy plus CTLA-4 blockade in lung cancer. CDR1 is SGHNT and CDR2 is YYREEE in the germline V gene (reference sequence). The CDR3 runs to 14 residues. V shed 5 bases and J shed 4 bases, with 15 bases lying between them. To note about this clone: As yet, its antigen is unknown. Other DNA sequences in this specimen translate into the identical CDR3.

Assay used: immunoSEQ multiplex PCR; TCRdb lists only in-frame clones, some missing. Among about 62,000 clones listed, 60% to 85% were seen once. The study, taken as a whole, reports: Reports identified early blood T cell clone dynamics, with interferon-beta, as the best response predictor. TCR clones from tumors expanded in blood after radiotherapy plus ipilimumab.

The sequence was obtained from a human donor with non-small cell lung cancer who had a complete response to radiotherapy plus ipilimumab. This chain uses TRBV5-4 with TRBJ1-2; weak D call: TRBD1 (5 bases). This specimen was peripheral blood, taken from a patient treated with radiotherapy plus ipilimumab. This CDR3 is CASSPVLQGYGYTF. Here the CDR3 DNA reads TGTGCCAGCAGTCCCGTCCTGCAGGGCTATGGCTACACCTTC.